Reported below is one T cell receptor beta chain. The target antigen is unknown. The data belong to a study of blood T cells in healthy people across ages. Isolated PBMCs totaled at least 6 million in each sample. Study-level results: The recorded TCR beta diversity per million T cells decreased in a roughly linear manner with age.

Germline values: CDR1 DFQATT, CDR2 SNEGSKA (reference sequence). V lost 4 bases to trimming and J lost 4 bases, with 16 bases between them. This CDR3 is built from 14 residues. Together with a sample-barcoded 5' primer, a J-beta primer mix was included in a second PCR lasting roughly 6 to 12 cycles. Every single cDNA molecule received a tag from a template-switch adaptor with 12 random nucleotides. Each CDR3 protein is one row after TCRdb ran MiXCR on the 5' RACE reads. The sample has roughly 730,000 distinct CDR3 sequences; around 50% are singletons. The sequence derives from a man in his forties in good health. Sequencing input: blood. V is TRBV20-1 and J is TRBJ2-5; tentative D call: TRBD1 (5 bases). The CDR3 loop reads CSATRVGWRETQYF. The CDR3 DNA follows: TGCAGTGCTACCAGGGTGGGGTGGCGAGAGACCCAGTACTTC.